This TCR beta chain derives from a study of human T cells and chemical hapten exposure. Study-level background: Small differences in pooled library volume mainly drove the variation in TCR yields per sample.

The study's library attached unique molecular identifiers to single cDNA molecules. TCRdb itself ran the RACE reads through MiXCR, one entry per CDR3 protein. Of a few hundred thousand distinct CDR3 sequences listed, almost 8% are singletons. Sample time point: pre-sensitization, week 0. The treatment here: therapeutic diphenylcyclopropenone sensitization with weekly scalp DPC. The CDR3 has 15 residues. Germline assignment: CDR1 KGHSH and CDR2 LQKENI. V lost 5 bases to trimming and J lost 7 bases, with 18 bases between them. J is TRBJ2-1 and V is TRBV18, with D possibly matching TRBD1 (6 bases). Material: whole blood, obtained in connection with sensitization to the hapten diphenylcyclopropenone (DPC). The TCR sequence derives from a man aged 18 to 29 with alopecia areata. Some clones in this sample may be carry-over from other donors' samples. The CDR3 DNA is TGTGCCAGCTCATACCTAGAACAGGGATATAATGAGCAGTTCTTC. Protein: CASSYLEQGYNEQFF. The full variable domain, with the rest looked up from reference TRBV18 and TRBJ2-1, is NAGVMQNPRHLVRRRGQEARLRCSPMKGHSHVYWYRQLPEEGLKFMVYLQKENIIDESGMPKERFSAEFPKEGPSILRIQQVVRGDSAAYFCASSYLEQGYNEQFFGPGTRLTVL.